This entry lists 28 T cell receptor beta chains sequenced from one sample in a study of cytomegalovirus exposure and HLA in healthy donors. TCRdb's copy holds only in-frame clones and misses some; the assay was immunoSEQ multiplex PCR. The sample shows about 160,000 clones, roughly 89% of them seen only once. The sample was PBMCs. Receptors were obtained from a woman between 18 and 29 years old in good health and CMV-seropositive.

V is TRBV4-1 and J is TRBJ2-3, with a possible D match to TRBD2 (6 bases). Trimming pared 0 bases from V and 2 bases from J, leaving 21 bases between. There are 19 residues in the CDR3. Germline CDR1 is MGHRA and CDR2 is YSYEKL. DNA for the CDR3: TGCGCCAGCAGCCAAGATCCCACTAGCTCCTCGTGGGACACAGATACGCAGTATTTT. Its translation: CASSQDPTSSSWDTDTQYF.

The genes are TRBV9 and TRBJ2-3, with 7 bases lining up with TRBD1. The CDR3 sequence is 15 residues long. The germline CDR1 and CDR2 sequences are SGDLS and YYNGEE. V was clipped by 0 bases and J by 4 bases; unmatched bases: 5. This CDR3 is CASSVGYRGPDTQYF. The CDR3 coding sequence is TGTGCCAGCAGCGTAGGGTACAGGGGCCCAGATACGCAGTATTTT.

This chain uses TRBV6-5 with TRBJ1-1, with no clear D. The V end was cut by 2 bases, the J end by 5 bases, with 12 bases between. The germline V gene has CDR1 MNHEY and CDR2 SVGAGI. The CDR3 consists of 14 residues. The CDR3 spells CASSYDPAVTEAFF. CDR3 in DNA: TGTGCCAGCAGTTACGACCCGGCGGTTACTGAAGCTTTCTTT.

The chain couples TRBV6-1 to TRBJ1-4, with TRBD1 identical over 7 bases. Trimming at V came to 6 bases and at J to 7 bases, leaving 5 bases not matched to a gene. The CDR3 is 13 amino acids. Germline V gene data show CDR1 as MNHNS and CDR2 as SASEGT. The CDR3 DNA follows: TGTGCCAGCAGCACGAACAGGGGTGAAAAACTGTTTTTT. Translation gives CASSTNRGEKLFF.

V gene TRBV2 combines with J gene TRBJ1-4; perhaps TRBD1 as D (6 bases). V lost 1 base, J lost 0 bases, and 6 bases lay in between. Per germline, CDR1 SNHLY and CDR2 FYNNEI. This CDR3 spans 15 amino acids. This chain's CDR3 is CASSEGQATNEKLFF. The CDR3 nucleotides read TGTGCCAGCAGTGAAGGACAGGCAACTAATGAAAAACTGTTTTTT.

J is TRBJ2-5 and V is TRBV27; possible D gene TRBD2, 5 bases. Germline V CDR1 and CDR2: MNHEY, SMNVEV (reference sequence). V lost 3 bases to trimming and J lost 4 bases, with 12 bases between them. The CDR3 is made up of 14 amino acids. The DNA for the CDR3 is TGTGCCAGCAGTTTTGAGGGAGTTTCAGAGACCCAGTACTTC. As protein: CASSFEGVSETQYF.

This CDR3 reads CASSFNTDTQYF. CDR3 bases: TGTGCCAGCAGCTTCAACACAGATACGCAGTATTTT. The chain uses TRBV7-3 and TRBJ2-3; D remains unclear. The germline V gene has CDR1 SGHTA and CDR2 FQGTGA. Trimming left V 3 bases short and J 2 bases short, with 3 bases between. The CDR3 covers 12 residues.

This clone was found once. This chain links TRBV30 with TRBJ1-5; no firm D call. The germline V gene encodes CDR1 GTSNPN and CDR2 SVGIG (reference sequence). Trimming stripped 1 base from V and 5 bases from J, with 21 bases between. The CDR3 length is 17 residues. CDR3 in DNA: TGTGCCTGGAGTGGGTCGAGGGTATTCAATAGGGATCAGCCCCAGCATTTT. Protein product: CAWSGSRVFNRDQPQHF.

This chain uses TRBV19 with TRBJ2-1; TRBD2 agrees at 8 bases. Germline CDR1 is LNHDA and CDR2 is SQIVND (reference sequence). The CDR3 has 14 amino acids. The trim removed 5 bases at V and 7 bases at J, leaving 7 bases unmatched. Written as DNA, the CDR3 is TGTGCCAGTAGTTCGGGACTAGGATCAAATGAGCAGTTCTTC. The encoded protein is CASSSGLGSNEQFF.

This sequence joins TRBV27 and TRBJ2-1; TRBD2 agrees at 11 bases. The CDR3 sequence is 15 residues long. Germline assignment: CDR1 MNHEY and CDR2 SMNVEV (reference sequence). The V segment lost 6 bases and the J segment 6 bases; nucleotides outside the gene matches: 7. The CDR3 coding sequence is TGTGCCAGCAGCCTCGGGACTAGCGGATCCAATGAGCAGTTCTTC. Amino acid sequence: CASSLGTSGSNEQFF.

The chain recombines TRBV7-9 with TRBJ1-2; tentative D call: TRBD1 (6 bases). The V end was cut by 5 bases, the J end by 7 bases, with 20 bases between. CDR3 length: 15 amino acids. Germline V lookup: CDR1 SEHNR, CDR2 FQNEAQ (reference sequence). In nucleotides, the CDR3 is TGTGCCAGCAGCCCCCTCAGGGGATATAGTACTGGCTACACCTTC. Translating it yields CASSPLRGYSTGYTF.

The chain employs TRBV7-9 and TRBJ1-2; D is undetermined. Per the germline V gene, CDR1 is SEHNR and CDR2 is FQNEAQ (reference sequence). This CDR3 is built from 12 residues. Trimming took off 0 bases at V and 7 bases at J, with 6 bases between the two ends. The CDR3 DNA is TGTGCCAGCAGCTTAGCCGGGAGTGGCTACACCTTC. Its protein product is CASSLAGSGYTF.

The gene calls are TRBV9 and TRBJ2-7; 11 bases match TRBD2. Trimming at V came to 4 bases and at J to 3 bases, leaving 3 bases not matched to a gene. Looked up from germline, CDR1 is SGDLS and CDR2 is YYNGEE. The CDR3 covers 14 residues. The CDR3 DNA reads TGTGCCAGCAGCTTAGCGGGAGGGCTCTACGAGCAGTACTTC. Translating gives CASSLAGGLYEQYF.

The chain links TRBV7-3 to TRBJ2-4, with D possibly TRBD2 on 5 matching bases. This CDR3 has 16 residues. Between the trimmed V and J ends, which lost 5 bases and 4 bases, there was a span of 18 bases. Germline CDR1 SGHTA, CDR2 FQGTGA. The CDR3 DNA sequence: TGTGCCAGCAGCCCCTTCGGACTGTTCGCGAAAAACATTCAGTACTTC. Residues: CASSPFGLFAKNIQYF.

The rearrangement uses TRBV7-9 and TRBJ2-1, with 9 bases matching TRBD1. This CDR3 contains 14 residues. Germline loops: CDR1 SEHNR, CDR2 FQNEAQ (reference sequence). V was clipped by 6 bases and J by 10 bases; unmatched bases: 10. Here the CDR3 DNA reads TGTGCCAGCAGTCGGGGACAGGGAATTGGCGAGCAGTTCTTC. As protein: CASSRGQGIGEQFF.

The chain combines TRBV5-4 with TRBJ2-7; TRBD2 matches 9 bases. Trimming cost V 4 bases and J 2 bases; bases outside gene matches: 10. CDR1 is SGHNT, CDR2 YYREEE, per germline (reference sequence). This CDR3 is 16 amino acids long. CDR3 amino acids: CASSPRGAGGPYEQYF. The CDR3, as DNA: TGTGCCAGCAGCCCCCGGGGAGCGGGAGGTCCCTACGAGCAGTACTTC.

The rearrangement links TRBV10-1 to TRBJ2-7; no reliable D call. The CDR3 has 12 amino acids. The germline V gene encodes CDR1 WNHNN and CDR2 SYGVQD (reference sequence). Trimming shortened V by 3 bases and J by 7 bases, and 10 bases separated the two germline ends. For the CDR3, the DNA is TGCGCCAGCAGTGACAACTTGCGAGAGCAGTACTTC. This encodes CASSDNLREQYF.

The chain uses TRBV5-1 and TRBJ1-1; 8 nucleotides agree with TRBD1. V lost 5 bases and J lost 0; bases outside the gene matches: 15. CDR1 and CDR2 from the germline V gene are SGHRS and YFSETQ. This CDR3 region has 18 residues. CDR3 protein: CASRDRDISLLMNTEAFF. CDR3 sequence (DNA): TGCGCCAGCAGGGACAGGGATATATCACTACTCATGAACACTGAAGCTTTCTTT.

The rearrangement links TRBV4-1 to TRBJ2-7, with 10 positions matching TRBD2. Germline CDR1 reads MGHRA; CDR2 reads YSYEKL. This CDR3 is built from 15 residues. V lost 1 base, J lost 5 bases, and 5 bases stayed unmatched. Here the CDR3 reads CASSQAASGSHEQYF. The CDR3 DNA reads as TGCGCCAGCAGCCAAGCCGCTAGCGGGAGCCACGAGCAGTACTTC.

The chain carries TRBV19 and TRBJ2-7; 12 bases match TRBD2. CDR3 size: 17 residues. V gave up 4 bases and J gave up 3 bases; unmatched junction bases: 10. Germline loops: CDR1 LNHDA, CDR2 SQIVND (reference sequence). In DNA, the CDR3 is TGTGCCAGTAGTAACAACGAGCTAGCGGGAGGGATCTACGAGCAGTACTTC. Its protein product is CASSNNELAGGIYEQYF.

The chain combines TRBV5-1 with TRBJ2-3; TRBD2 aligns across 14 bases. After removal of 4 bases from V and 2 bases from J, the junction contained 9 bases not matched to a gene. Per the germline V gene, CDR1 is SGHRS and CDR2 is YFSETQ. The CDR3 covers 18 residues. CDR3 amino acids: CASSIGTSGSLATDTQYF. CDR3 in DNA: TGCGCCAGCAGCATCGGGACTAGCGGGAGCCTCGCCACAGATACGCAGTATTTT.

This rearrangement joins TRBV7-9 to TRBJ1-5; D possibly corresponds to TRBD1 (5 bases). The CDR3 has 15 amino acids. The V gene's germline CDR1 is SEHNR and CDR2 FQNEAQ (reference sequence). V lost 5 bases to trimming and J lost 7 bases, with 18 bases between them. In DNA, the CDR3 is TGTGCCAGCAGCCTGGCGAACCAGGGATCCCAGCCCCAGCATTTT. Its protein is CASSLANQGSQPQHF.

V usage is TRBV18 and J usage is TRBJ2-2; 9 nucleotides align to TRBD1. With V trimmed by 4 bases and J by 1 base, 1 base remained unmatched. This CDR3 is built from 15 residues. Looked up from germline, CDR1 is KGHSH and CDR2 is LQKENI. This chain's CDR3 is CASSLGQGNTGELFF. The CDR3 DNA reads as TGTGCCAGCTCACTGGGACAGGGGAACACCGGGGAGCTGTTTTTT.

Comment on this clone: Other DNA sequences in this specimen translate into the identical CDR3. This rearrangement joins TRBV28 to TRBJ2-3; D is unresolved. The CDR3 loop spans 11 amino acids. Trimming shortened V by 6 bases and J by 3 bases, and 4 bases separated the two germline ends. Per the germline V gene, CDR1 is MDHEN and CDR2 is SYDVKM. CDR3 sequence reads: CASSLTDTQYF. CDR3 nucleotides: TGTGCCAGCAGCCTGACAGATACGCAGTATTTT.

This chain connects TRBV28 to TRBJ2-1; no clear D gene. The CDR3 spans 13 residues. Deletions cut 2 bases from V and 9 bases from J, with 11 bases between. The V gene's germline CDR1 is MDHEN and CDR2 SYDVKM. The CDR3 bases are TGTGCCAGCAGTTTAGGGCAGATAGGTGAGCAGTTCTTC. It yields the protein CASSLGQIGEQFF.

The V gene is TRBV10-3, the J gene TRBJ2-5, with 7 bases lining up with TRBD2. The V gene end was trimmed by 2 bases and the J gene end by 0 bases; junction bases not matched to a gene: 3. The CDR3 loop spans 15 amino acids. Germline V lookup: CDR1 ENHRY, CDR2 SYGVKD. This chain's CDR3 is CAISEASGYQETQYF. The CDR3 bases are TGTGCCATCAGTGAGGCTAGCGGCTACCAAGAGACCCAGTACTTC.

The rearrangement uses TRBV19 and TRBJ1-5, with 7 nucleotides matching TRBD1. V gave up 2 bases and J gave up 11 bases; unmatched junction bases: 12. This CDR3 has 15 amino acids. The germline gives CDR1 LNHDA, CDR2 SQIVND (reference sequence). CDR3 in amino acids: CASSIRGPLLYSQHF. The CDR3 bases are TGTGCCAGTAGTATAAGGGGGCCCCTTCTATATTCCCAGCATTTT.

This rearrangement joins TRBV10-3 to TRBJ2-7; 9 bases match TRBD1. The germline gives CDR1 ENHRY, CDR2 SYGVKD. The CDR3 totals 16 residues. V lost 2 bases and J lost 2; bases outside the gene matches: 7. CDR3 bases: TGTGCCATCAGTGAGACCGACAGGGGGGCCCCCTACGAGCAGTACTTC. It translates to CAISETDRGAPYEQYF.